Listed below are T cell receptor beta chains from one sample, sequenced in a study of blood T cell repertoires in COVID-19. Data came from immunoSEQ multiplex PCR; TCRdb stores just in-frame clones and leaves some out. The sample has about 310,000 clones, around 86% seen once. The sample consisted of peripheral blood. These receptors all stem from a man in his fifties or sixties with active or convalescent COVID-19. Both conserved end residues are part of each CDR3. Each record gives: V gene, clone size, J gene, CDR3 protein. Size is stated for part of the rows, as once, few or many counts, or as a class when the clone is expanded.

V: TRBV12-3/TRBV12-4; size: .; J: TRBJ1-2; CDR3: CASRGEGANSF
V: TRBV27; size: .; J: TRBJ1-5; CDR3: CASSHHTNQPQHF
V: TRBV25-1; size: .; J: TRBJ2-1; CDR3: CASSAYSGFFGEQFF
V: TRBV5-4; size: .; J: TRBJ1-4; CDR3: CASSLQGMGEKLFF
V: TRBV7-8; size: .; J: TRBJ1-2; CDR3: CASSFEENYGYTF
V: TRBV21-1; size: .; J: TRBJ2-2; CDR3: CASSISPVPSPSTEHSNTGELFF
V: TRBV4-2; size: .; J: TRBJ2-4; CDR3: CASSQDLVVDIQYF
V: TRBV28; size: .; J: TRBJ1-6; CDR3: CASSYRRDSQFNSPLHF
V: TRBV28; size: .; J: TRBJ2-1; CDR3: CASIRRGSYNEQFF
V: TRBV18; size: once; J: TRBJ2-6; CDR3: CASSLLGTGMSGANVLTF
V: TRBV5-1; size: .; J: TRBJ2-1; CDR3: CASSLFSASGYNEQFF
V: TRBV2; size: .; J: TRBJ1-5; CDR3: CASTAAYSNQPQHF
V: TRBV9; size: .; J: TRBJ1-1; CDR3: CASSSYGWGDEAFF
V: TRBV9; size: once; J: TRBJ2-1; CDR3: CASSGQGPSYNEQFF
V: TRBV5-1; size: .; J: TRBJ2-3; CDR3: CASSLGLASSTDTQYF
V: TRBV6-2/TRBV6-3; size: .; J: TRBJ2-2; CDR3: CASSYRGRAFKGTGELFF
V: TRBV7-9; size: .; J: TRBJ2-3; CDR3: CASSQLAGETDTQYF
V: TRBV27; size: .; J: TRBJ2-7; CDR3: CASSLSITSGVYEQYF
V: TRBV3-1/TRBV3-2; size: .; J: TRBJ1-1; CDR3: CASSPRDRDKAFF
V: TRBV2; size: .; J: TRBJ2-5; CDR3: CASIQGVVETQYF
V: TRBV2; size: .; J: TRBJ2-1; CDR3: CASSELGGRYNEQFF
V: TRBV6-6; size: few; J: TRBJ2-7; CDR3: CASSQPPGQGYEQYF
V: TRBV4-2; size: .; J: TRBJ1-1; CDR3: CASSQVSQEAFF
V: TRBV7-6; size: .; J: TRBJ1-3; CDR3: CASSLLTGTDSGNTIYF
V: TRBV11-2; size: .; J: TRBJ1-3; CDR3: CASSSMAFSGNTIYF
V: TRBV15; size: .; J: TRBJ1-2; CDR3: CATSRGQGNGYTF
V: TRBV18; size: many; J: TRBJ1-5; CDR3: CASSLQLNQPQHF
V: TRBV2; size: .; J: TRBJ2-3; CDR3: CASSRQGATDTQYF
V: TRBV7-9; size: .; J: TRBJ1-1; CDR3: CASSLALGTGVTEAFF
V: TRBV6-5; size: .; J: TRBJ1-3; CDR3: CASSSARRTGNTIYF
V: TRBV30; size: once; J: TRBJ1-4; CDR3: CAWSGQGRKLFF
V: TRBV24-1; size: .; J: TRBJ1-5; CDR3: CATSDGGMEPQHF
V: TRBV9; size: .; J: TRBJ2-5; CDR3: CASSSEGFQETQYF
V: TRBV18; size: .; J: TRBJ1-2; CDR3: CASSPDRGHVLYGYTF
V: TRBV4-1; size: .; J: TRBJ2-6; CDR3: CASSQDRTGSPGANVLTF
V: TRBV2; size: .; J: TRBJ2-3; CDR3: CASSGGGADTQYF
V: TRBV14; size: .; J: TRBJ1-2; CDR3: CASSATRDNNYGYTF
V: TRBV28; size: once; J: TRBJ2-4; CDR3: CASSPPGDSKNIQYF
V: TRBV7-8; size: .; J: TRBJ2-6; CDR3: CASSWGWVAGSSGANVLTF
V: TRBV19; size: few; J: TRBJ2-3; CDR3: CASSPLRGQDTDTQYF
V: TRBV24-1; size: .; J: TRBJ2-3; CDR3: CATSDFRGTQYF
V: TRBV4-2; size: .; J: TRBJ1-5; CDR3: CASSQGAQPQHF
V: TRBV7-2; size: .; J: TRBJ1-5; CDR3: CASSFTGDGGSPQHF
V: TRBV19; size: .; J: TRBJ1-5; CDR3: CAPPLGPNQPQHF
V: TRBV18; size: .; J: TRBJ2-1; CDR3: CASRGGSMYNEQFF
V: TRBV5-1; size: .; J: TRBJ1-2; CDR3: CASKPGQGNYGYTF
V: TRBV7-3; size: few; J: TRBJ1-2; CDR3: CASSSYQGAPDGYTF
V: TRBV18; size: .; J: TRBJ2-3; CDR3: CASSPLLADTQYF
V: TRBV19; size: .; J: TRBJ1-4; CDR3: CASSLGGQSQMGSEKLFF
V: TRBV29-1; size: .; J: TRBJ1-5; CDR3: CSVEGTDQPQHF
V: TRBV2; size: .; J: TRBJ2-1; CDR3: CASSEASRHNEQFF
V: TRBV7-3; size: .; J: TRBJ2-5; CDR3: CASSRGQQETQYF
V: TRBV6-1; size: .; J: TRBJ1-1; CDR3: CASSDYRRTEAFF
V: TRBV9; size: .; J: TRBJ2-7; CDR3: CASSVDPGGDEQYF
V: TRBV5-3; size: .; J: TRBJ1-4; CDR3: CARRGSGTVNEKLFF